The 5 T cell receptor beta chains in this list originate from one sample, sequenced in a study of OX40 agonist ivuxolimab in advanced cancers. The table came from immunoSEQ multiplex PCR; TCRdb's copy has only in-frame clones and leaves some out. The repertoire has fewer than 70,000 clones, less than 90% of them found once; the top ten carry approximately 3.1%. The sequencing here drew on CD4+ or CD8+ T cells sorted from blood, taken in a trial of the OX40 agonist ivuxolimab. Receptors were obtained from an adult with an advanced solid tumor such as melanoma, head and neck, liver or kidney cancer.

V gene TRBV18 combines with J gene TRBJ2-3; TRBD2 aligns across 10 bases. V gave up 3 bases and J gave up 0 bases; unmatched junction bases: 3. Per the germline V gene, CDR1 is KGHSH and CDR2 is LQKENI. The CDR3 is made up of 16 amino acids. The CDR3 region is CASSPRLAGSTDTQYF. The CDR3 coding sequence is TGTGCCAGCTCACCCCGACTAGCGGGTAGCACAGATACGCAGTATTTT.

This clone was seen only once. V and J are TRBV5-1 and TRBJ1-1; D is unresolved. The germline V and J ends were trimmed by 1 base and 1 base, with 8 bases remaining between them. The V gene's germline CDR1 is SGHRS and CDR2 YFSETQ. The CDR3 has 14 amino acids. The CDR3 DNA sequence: TGCGCCAGCAGCTTGTTCGGAGAGAACACTGAAGCTTTCTTT. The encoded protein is CASSLFGENTEAFF.

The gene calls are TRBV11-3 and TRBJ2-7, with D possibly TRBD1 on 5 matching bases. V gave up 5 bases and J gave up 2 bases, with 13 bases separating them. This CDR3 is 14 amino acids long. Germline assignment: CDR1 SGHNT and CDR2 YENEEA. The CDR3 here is CASSPETATYEQYF. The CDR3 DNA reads TGTGCCAGCAGCCCAGAGACAGCTACCTACGAGCAGTACTTC.

CDR3 nucleotides: TGCGCCAGCAGCCCTGCTGGTAGCAGGGAGACCGGGGAGCTGTTTTTT. Translated, it gives CASSPAGSRETGELFF. J is TRBJ2-2 and V is TRBV5-1; possibly TRBD1 or TRBD2 for D (5 bases each). The V gene's germline CDR1 is SGHRS and CDR2 YFSETQ. This CDR3 is 16 amino acids long. V was cut by 4 bases and J by 5 bases, with 18 bases left in between. Combining the CDR3 with reference TRBV5-1 and TRBJ2-2 gives the whole variable domain KAGVTQTPRYLIKTRGQQVTLSCSPISGHRSVSWYQQTPGQGLQFLFEYFSETQRNKGNFPGRFSGRQFSNSRSEMNVSTLELGDSALYLCASSPAGSRETGELFFGEGSRLTVL.

CDR3: CASSLTAGGSDTQYF. In DNA form, the CDR3 reads TGTGCCAGCAGCTTAACAGCGGGGGGGTCAGATACGCAGTATTTT. The V call is TRBV7-3, the J call TRBJ2-3; 10 bases map to TRBD2. Germline CDR1 is SGHTA and CDR2 is FQGTGA. V dropped 0 bases and J dropped 4; count of bases not matched to a gene: 1. The CDR3 extends over 15 amino acids.